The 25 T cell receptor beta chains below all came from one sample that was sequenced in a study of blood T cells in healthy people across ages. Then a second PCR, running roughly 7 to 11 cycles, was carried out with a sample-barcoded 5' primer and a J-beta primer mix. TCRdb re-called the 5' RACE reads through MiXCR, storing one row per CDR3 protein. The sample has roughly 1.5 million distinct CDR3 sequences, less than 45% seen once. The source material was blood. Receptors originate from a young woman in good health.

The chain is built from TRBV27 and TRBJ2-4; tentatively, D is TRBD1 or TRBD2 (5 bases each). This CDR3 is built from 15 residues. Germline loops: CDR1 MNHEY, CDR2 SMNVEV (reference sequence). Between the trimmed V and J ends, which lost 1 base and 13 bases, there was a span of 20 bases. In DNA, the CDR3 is TGTGCCAGCAGTTTATTCTCCGGGACCAGCGGAGAGCAGTACTTC. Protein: CASSLFSGTSGEQYF.

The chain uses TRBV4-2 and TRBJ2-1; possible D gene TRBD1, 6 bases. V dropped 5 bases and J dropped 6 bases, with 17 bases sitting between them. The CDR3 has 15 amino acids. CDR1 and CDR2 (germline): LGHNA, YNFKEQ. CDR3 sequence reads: CASSYETGESNEQFF. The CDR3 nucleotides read TGTGCCAGCAGCTACGAGACAGGAGAATCCAATGAGCAGTTCTTC.

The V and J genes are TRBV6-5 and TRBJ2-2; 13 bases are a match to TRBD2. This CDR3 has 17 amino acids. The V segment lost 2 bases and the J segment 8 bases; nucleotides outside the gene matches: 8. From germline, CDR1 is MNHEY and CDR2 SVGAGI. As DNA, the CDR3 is TGTGCCAGCAGTTACCCGAGACTAGCGGGAGGCGCTGGGGAGCTGTTTTTT. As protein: CASSYPRLAGGAGELFF.

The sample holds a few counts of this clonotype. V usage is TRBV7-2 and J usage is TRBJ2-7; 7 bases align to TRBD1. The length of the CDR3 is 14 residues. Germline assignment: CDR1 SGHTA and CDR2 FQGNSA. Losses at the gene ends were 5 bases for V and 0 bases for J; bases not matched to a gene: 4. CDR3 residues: CASSPQGVSYEQYF. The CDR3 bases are TGTGCCAGCAGCCCCCAGGGGGTCTCCTACGAGCAGTACTTC.

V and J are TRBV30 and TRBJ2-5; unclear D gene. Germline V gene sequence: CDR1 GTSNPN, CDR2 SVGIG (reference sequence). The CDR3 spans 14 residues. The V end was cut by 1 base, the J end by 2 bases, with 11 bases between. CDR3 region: CAWSGLGAQETQYF. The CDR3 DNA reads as TGTGCCTGGAGTGGTCTAGGAGCACAAGAGACCCAGTACTTC.

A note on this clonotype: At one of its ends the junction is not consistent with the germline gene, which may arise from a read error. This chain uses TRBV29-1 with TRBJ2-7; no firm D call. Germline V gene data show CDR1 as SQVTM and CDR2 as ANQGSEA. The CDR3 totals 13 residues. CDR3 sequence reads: CNVGLKGSYEQYF. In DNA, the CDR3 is TGCAACGTTGGTCTAAAGGGCTCCTACGAGCAGTACTTC.

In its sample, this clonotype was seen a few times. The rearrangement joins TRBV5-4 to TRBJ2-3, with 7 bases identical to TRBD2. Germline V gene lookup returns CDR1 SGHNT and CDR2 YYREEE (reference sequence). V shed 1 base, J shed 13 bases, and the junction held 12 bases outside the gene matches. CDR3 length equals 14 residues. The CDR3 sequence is CASSLQGLGGEEYF. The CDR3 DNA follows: TGTGCCAGCAGCTTGCAGGGACTGGGGGGGGAGGAGTATTTT.

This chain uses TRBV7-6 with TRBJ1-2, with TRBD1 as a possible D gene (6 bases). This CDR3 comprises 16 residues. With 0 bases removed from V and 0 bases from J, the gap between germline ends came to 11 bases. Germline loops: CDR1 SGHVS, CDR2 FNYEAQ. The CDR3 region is CASSLAFSGANYGYTF. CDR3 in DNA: TGTGCCAGCAGCTTAGCATTTTCAGGGGCTAACTATGGCTACACCTTC.

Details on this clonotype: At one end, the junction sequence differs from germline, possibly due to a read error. CDR3 coding DNA: TGCAGTGTTAGAGATCCCCTCAGCTATGGCTACACCTTC. As protein: CSVRDPLSYGYTF. This chain links TRBV20-1 with TRBJ1-2; D uncertain. From germline, CDR1 is DFQATT and CDR2 SNEGSKA (reference sequence). The CDR3 sequence is 13 residues long.

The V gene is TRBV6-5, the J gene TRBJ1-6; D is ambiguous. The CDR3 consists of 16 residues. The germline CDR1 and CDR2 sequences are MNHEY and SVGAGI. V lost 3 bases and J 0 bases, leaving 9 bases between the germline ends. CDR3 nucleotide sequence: TGTGCCAGCAGTTATAGGTCCCTCTCCTATAATTCACCCCTCCACTTT. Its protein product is CASSYRSLSYNSPLHF.

CDR3 loop: CAIWTGGKAEKLFF. CDR3 nucleotide sequence: TGTGCCATTTGGACAGGCGGAAAGGCGGAAAAACTGTTTTTT. This sequence joins TRBV10-3 and TRBJ1-4; 7 bases align to TRBD1. The V and J ends lost 9 bases and 8 bases, in that order; junction bases with no gene match: 12. The CDR3 consists of 14 residues. Germline V gives CDR1 ENHRY, CDR2 SYGVKD.

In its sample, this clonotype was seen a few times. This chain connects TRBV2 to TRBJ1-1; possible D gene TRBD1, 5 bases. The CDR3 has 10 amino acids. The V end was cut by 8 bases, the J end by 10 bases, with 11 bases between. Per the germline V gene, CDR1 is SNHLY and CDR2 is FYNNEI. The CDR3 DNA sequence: TGTGCCAGCGGGGGACGGGGAGCTTTCTTT. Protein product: CASGGRGAFF.

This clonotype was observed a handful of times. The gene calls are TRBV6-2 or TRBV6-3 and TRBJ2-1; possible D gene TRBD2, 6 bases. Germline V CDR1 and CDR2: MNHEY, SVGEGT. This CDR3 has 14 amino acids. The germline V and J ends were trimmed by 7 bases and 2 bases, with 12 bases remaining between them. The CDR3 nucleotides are TGTGCCAGCACCTCAACGGGGGCCTACAATGAGCAGTTCTTC. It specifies CASTSTGAYNEQFF.

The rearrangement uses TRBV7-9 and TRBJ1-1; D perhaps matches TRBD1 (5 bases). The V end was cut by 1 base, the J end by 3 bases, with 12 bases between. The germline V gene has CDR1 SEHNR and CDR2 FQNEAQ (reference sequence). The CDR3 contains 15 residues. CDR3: CASSLEDTIDTEAFF. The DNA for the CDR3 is TGTGCCAGCAGCTTAGAGGACACGATTGACACTGAAGCTTTCTTT.

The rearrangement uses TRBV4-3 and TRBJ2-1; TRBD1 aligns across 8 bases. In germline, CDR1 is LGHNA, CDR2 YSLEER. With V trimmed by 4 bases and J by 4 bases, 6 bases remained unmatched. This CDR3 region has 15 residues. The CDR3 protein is CASSRLTGEYNEQFF. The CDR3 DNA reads TGCGCCAGCAGCCGCTTGACAGGGGAGTACAATGAGCAGTTCTTC.

CDR3 region: CASSLEPGGNTIYF. The CDR3 DNA sequence: TGCGCCAGCAGCTTGGAGCCCGGGGGAAACACCATATATTTT. The V gene is TRBV5-1, the J gene TRBJ1-3, with D unclear. CDR1 and CDR2 from the germline V gene are SGHRS and YFSETQ. Deletions cut 0 bases from V and 4 bases from J, with 8 bases between. This CDR3 region has 14 residues.

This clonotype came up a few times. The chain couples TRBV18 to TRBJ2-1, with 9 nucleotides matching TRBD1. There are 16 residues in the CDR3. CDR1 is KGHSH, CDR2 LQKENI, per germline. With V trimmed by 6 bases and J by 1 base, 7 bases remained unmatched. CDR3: CASSPRQGGSYNEQFF. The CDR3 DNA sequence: TGTGCCAGCTCCCCTCGACAGGGGGGTTCCTACAATGAGCAGTTCTTC.

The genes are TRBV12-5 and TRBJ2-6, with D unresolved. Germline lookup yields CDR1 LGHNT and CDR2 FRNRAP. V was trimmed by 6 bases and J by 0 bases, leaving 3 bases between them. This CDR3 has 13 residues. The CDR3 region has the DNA TGTGCTAGTGGGTACTCTGGGGCCAACGTCCTGACTTTC. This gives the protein CASGYSGANVLTF. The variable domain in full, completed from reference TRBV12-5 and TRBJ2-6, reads DARVTQTPRHKVTEMGQEVTMRCQPILGHNTVFWYRQTMMQGLELLAYFRNRAPLDDSGMPKDRFSAEMPDATLATLKIQPSEPRDSAVYFCASGYSGANVLTFGAGSRLTVL.

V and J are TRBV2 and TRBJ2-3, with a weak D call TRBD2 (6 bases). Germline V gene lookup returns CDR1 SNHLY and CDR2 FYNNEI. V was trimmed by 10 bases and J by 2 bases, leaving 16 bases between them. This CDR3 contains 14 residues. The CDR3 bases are TGTGCCACCACCCTAGCGTCACTCACAGATACGCAGTATTTT. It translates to CATTLASLTDTQYF.

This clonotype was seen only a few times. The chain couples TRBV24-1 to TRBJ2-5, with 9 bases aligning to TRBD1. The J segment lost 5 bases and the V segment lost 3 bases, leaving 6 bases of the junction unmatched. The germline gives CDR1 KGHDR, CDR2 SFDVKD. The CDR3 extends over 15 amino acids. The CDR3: CATSDPGQGEETQYF. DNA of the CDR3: TGTGCCACCAGTGATCCGGGACAGGGCGAGGAGACCCAGTACTTC.

The CDR3 region has the DNA TGTGCCAGCAGCCCCACGCTCGGGCAGGGGCAGGGTGATACGCAGTATTTT. Its translation: CASSPTLGQGQGDTQYF. The chain has TRBV12-3 or TRBV12-4 and TRBJ2-3; D possibly corresponds to TRBD1 (6 bases). V gave up 6 bases and J gave up 6 bases, with 25 bases separating them. The CDR3 runs 17 residues.

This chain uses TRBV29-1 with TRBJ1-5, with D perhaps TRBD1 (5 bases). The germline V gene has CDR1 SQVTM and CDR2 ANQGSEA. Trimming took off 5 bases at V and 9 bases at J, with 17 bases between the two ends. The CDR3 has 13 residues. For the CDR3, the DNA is TGCAGCGTTCTTACAGGCCTCGAGGGGCCCCAGCATTTT. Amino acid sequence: CSVLTGLEGPQHF.

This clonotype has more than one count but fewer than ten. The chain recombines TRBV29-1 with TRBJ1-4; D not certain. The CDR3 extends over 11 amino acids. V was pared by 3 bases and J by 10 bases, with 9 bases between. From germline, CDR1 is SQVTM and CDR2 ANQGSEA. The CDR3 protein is CSVEQAGKLFF. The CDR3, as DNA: TGCAGCGTTGAGCAGGCTGGAAAACTGTTTTTT.

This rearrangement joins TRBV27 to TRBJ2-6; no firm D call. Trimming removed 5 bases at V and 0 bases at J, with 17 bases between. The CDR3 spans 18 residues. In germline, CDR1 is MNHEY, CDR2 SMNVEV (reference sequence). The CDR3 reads CASSPSRVILSGANVLTF. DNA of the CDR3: TGTGCCAGCAGTCCCAGCCGGGTCATCCTCTCTGGGGCCAACGTCCTGACTTTC.

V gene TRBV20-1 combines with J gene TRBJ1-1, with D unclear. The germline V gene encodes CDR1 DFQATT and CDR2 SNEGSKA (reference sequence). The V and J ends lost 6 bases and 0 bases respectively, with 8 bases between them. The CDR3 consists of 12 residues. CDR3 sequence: CSAIPVNTEAFF. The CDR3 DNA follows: TGCAGTGCCATCCCCGTGAACACTGAAGCTTTCTTT.